Following are 28 T cell receptor beta chains from one sample sequenced in a study of cytomegalovirus exposure and HLA in healthy donors. Sequencing was performed with immunoSEQ multiplex PCR; in TCRdb, only in-frame clones are kept and a portion is missing. The sample yields fewer than 150,000 clones, 70% to 90% seen once. The material sequenced was PBMCs. All receptors derive from a woman in her late teens or twenties in good health and CMV-seropositive.

The rearrangement links TRBV13 to TRBJ2-5, with 7 bases that match TRBD2. This CDR3 comprises 16 residues. V lost 4 bases, J lost 5 bases, and 13 bases stayed unmatched. Germline V gene lookup returns CDR1 PRHDT and CDR2 FYEKMQ (reference sequence). CDR3 DNA sequence: TGTGCCAGCAGCTCCCGGCCGGGACTACCCGAGGAGACCCAGTACTTC. Translating it yields CASSSRPGLPEETQYF. The whole variable domain, remainder taken from reference TRBV13 and TRBJ2-5, is AAGVIQSPRHLIKEKRETATLKCYPIPRHDTVYWYQQGPGQDPQFLISFYEKMQSDKGSIPDRFSAQQFSDYHSELNMSSLELGDSALYFCASSSRPGLPEETQYFGPGTRLLVL.

The V and J genes are TRBV4-1 and TRBJ2-7; 9 bases map to TRBD1. This CDR3 has 17 residues. The junction had 9 bases not matched to a gene; V was cut back by 0 bases and J by 3 bases. The germline V gene has CDR1 MGHRA and CDR2 YSYEKL. The CDR3 is CASSQDFAGTGRYEQYF. The CDR3 nucleotides read TGCGCCAGCAGCCAAGATTTCGCCGGGACAGGGCGCTACGAGCAGTACTTC.

This rearrangement joins TRBV5-4 to TRBJ2-2; 7 positions match TRBD2. V was pared by 0 bases and J by 5 bases, with 1 base of the junction left unmatched. The CDR3 spans 14 residues. Germline lookup yields CDR1 SGHNT and CDR2 YYREEE (reference sequence). The CDR3 nucleotides read TGTGCCAGCAGCTTGGGAGCGGGGACCGGGGAGCTGTTTTTT. It yields the protein CASSLGAGTGELFF.

This chain joins TRBV6-6 and TRBJ1-3, with a weak D call TRBD1 (5 bases). CDR1 is MNHNY, CDR2 SVGAGI, per germline (reference sequence). V lost 7 bases and J lost 7, with 20 bases in between. There are 15 residues in the CDR3. The CDR3 region is CASIPAGDQRNTIYF. The CDR3 DNA sequence: TGTGCCAGCATCCCGGCGGGGGACCAACGGAACACCATATATTTT.

The chain couples TRBV5-6 to TRBJ1-1, with D unresolved. The CDR3 spans 15 residues. V was cut by 1 base and J by 0 bases, with 10 bases left in between. In germline, CDR1 is SGHDT, CDR2 YYEEEE. As DNA, the CDR3 is TGTGCCAGCAGCTTGTTCAGTCAAGTGAACACTGAAGCTTTCTTT. Protein product: CASSLFSQVNTEAFF.

The V and J genes are TRBV28 and TRBJ1-6; D is unclear. The CDR3 has 15 residues. Germline V gene sequence: CDR1 MDHEN, CDR2 SYDVKM. V dropped 3 bases and J dropped 7 bases, with 13 bases sitting between them. CDR3 residues: CASSLNEGGNSPLHF. CDR3 sequence (DNA): TGTGCCAGCAGTTTGAATGAGGGAGGGAATTCACCCCTCCACTTT. The full variable domain, rest sourced from reference TRBV28 and TRBJ1-6, is DVKVTQSSRYLVKRTGEKVFLECVQDMDHENMFWYRQDPGLGLRLIYFSYDVKMKEKGDIPEGYSVSREKKERFSLILESASTNQTSMYLCASSLNEGGNSPLHFGNGTRLTVT.

The V and J genes are TRBV19 and TRBJ1-2, with TRBD1 as a possible D gene (6 bases). The CDR3 totals 15 residues. From germline, CDR1 is LNHDA and CDR2 SQIVND (reference sequence). With 3 bases removed from V and 4 bases from J, the gap between germline ends came to 15 bases. The CDR3 region is CASSISGGGTYGYTF. CDR3 bases: TGTGCCAGTAGTATTTCTGGGGGCGGCACCTATGGCTACACCTTC.

In nucleotides, the CDR3 is TGTGCCAGCAGTGAGCGGGAGGGAAAGGAGACCCAGTACTTC. Its protein is CASSEREGKETQYF. The chain carries TRBV2 and TRBJ2-5; TRBD2 matches at 9 bases. From germline, CDR1 is SNHLY and CDR2 FYNNEI. J gave up 5 bases and V 3 bases, and 4 bases lay outside the gene matches. This CDR3 is built from 14 residues. The variable domain in full, with the rest retrieved from reference TRBV2 and TRBJ2-5, is EPEVTQTPSHQVTQMGQEVILRCVPISNHLYFYWYRQILGQKVEFLVSFYNNEISEKSEIFDDQFSVERPDGSNFTLKIRSTKLEDSAMYFCASSEREGKETQYFGPGTRLLVL.

This chain joins TRBV6-1 and TRBJ1-6, with 9 nucleotides matching TRBD1. CDR3 size: 14 residues. In germline, CDR1 is MNHNS, CDR2 SASEGT. V shed 7 bases and J 9 bases; nucleotides not matched to a gene: 7. DNA of the CDR3: TGTGCCAGCAACTTGGACAGGGGAGGTTCACCCCTCCACTTT. Protein product: CASNLDRGGSPLHF.

The rearrangement links TRBV10-3 to TRBJ1-6; tentatively, D is TRBD1 (5 bases). Germline CDR1 is ENHRY and CDR2 is SYGVKD. This CDR3 spans 16 amino acids. Deletions cut 3 bases from V and 5 bases from J, with 14 bases between. CDR3 DNA sequence: TGTGCCATCAGTGATTCATTCCCCAGGGATAATTCACCCCTCCACTTT. Amino acids: CAISDSFPRDNSPLHF.

The CDR3 DNA reads as TGTGCCAGCAGTGATTACAGGGGGAGGGAGACCCAGTACTTC. Translated: CASSDYRGRETQYF. The V and J genes are TRBV2 and TRBJ2-5; TRBD1 aligns across 8 bases. J was trimmed by 5 bases and V by 3 bases; bases with no gene match: 5. Germline CDR1 SNHLY, CDR2 FYNNEI. The CDR3 loop spans 14 amino acids.

Only one count was recorded for this clone. The J gene is TRBJ1-4, the V gene TRBV2; D is perhaps TRBD1 (5 bases). Trimming removed 8 bases at V and 8 bases at J, with 18 bases between. Germline V CDR1 and CDR2: SNHLY, FYNNEI. This CDR3 comprises 14 residues. In nucleotides, the CDR3 is TGTGCCAGCGGGGGACGGGGACTCCGCGAAAAACTGTTTTTT. Encoded protein: CASGGRGLREKLFF.

The J gene is TRBJ2-1, the V gene TRBV28; 7 bases fit TRBD2. This CDR3 spans 15 amino acids. Germline CDR1 is MDHEN and CDR2 is SYDVKM. V trimming: 5 bases; J trimming: 10 bases; junction bases outside the gene matches: 14. CDR3 residues: CASSIGRERAKEQFF. The CDR3 DNA reads as TGTGCCAGCAGTATTGGGAGGGAGCGGGCAAAGGAGCAGTTCTTC. Together with reference TRBV28 and TRBJ2-1, the CDR3 gives the full variable domain: DVKVTQSSRYLVKRTGEKVFLECVQDMDHENMFWYRQDPGLGLRLIYFSYDVKMKEKGDIPEGYSVSREKKERFSLILESASTNQTSMYLCASSIGRERAKEQFFGPGTRLTVL.

The CDR3 sequence is CASSGGGTEINQPQHF. CDR3 nucleotide sequence: TGTGCCAGCAGCGGCGGGGGGACGGAGATCAATCAGCCCCAGCATTTT. The chain combines TRBV9 with TRBJ1-5; weak D call: TRBD1 (5 bases). The V gene's germline CDR1 is SGDLS and CDR2 YYNGEE. The CDR3 is made up of 16 amino acids. V shed 3 bases and J shed 3 bases, with 16 bases lying between them.

The genes are TRBV4-1 and TRBJ1-4, with 7 bases aligning to TRBD1. This CDR3 spans 19 amino acids. Per germline, CDR1 MGHRA and CDR2 YSYEKL. V lost 4 bases to trimming and J lost 0 bases; unmatched junction nucleotides: 14. The CDR3 nucleotides are TGCGCCAGCAGCCGGAGAGGACAGGTGAACCCTGCAACTAATGAAAAACTGTTTTTT. Its translation: CASSRRGQVNPATNEKLFF.

This chain links TRBV2 with TRBJ2-3, with TRBD2 matching 10 bases. V shed 7 bases and J 3 bases; nucleotides not matched to a gene: 13. Germline CDR1 SNHLY, CDR2 FYNNEI. This CDR3 has 17 residues. CDR3 region: CASMGRHSGGRTDTQYF. The CDR3 DNA reads TGTGCCAGCATGGGGCGACATAGCGGGGGGAGAACAGATACGCAGTATTTT.

This clone was seen a few times. The chain carries TRBV6-1 and TRBJ2-7; TRBD1 is a possible D gene (5 bases). Trimming took 2 bases from V and 3 from J, leaving 5 bases between them. The CDR3 is made up of 12 amino acids. Germline CDR1 and CDR2: MNHNS and SASEGT. The CDR3: CASSEQGYEQYF. CDR3 coding DNA: TGTGCCAGCAGTGAACAGGGCTACGAGCAGTACTTC.

V usage is TRBV2 and J usage is TRBJ2-2; 9 nucleotides match TRBD2. Germline V lookup: CDR1 SNHLY, CDR2 FYNNEI. V lost 7 bases to trimming and J lost 1 base; unmatched junction nucleotides: 7. The CDR3 consists of 16 residues. The CDR3 loop is CASIATSGMNTGELFF. CDR3 nucleotides: TGTGCCAGCATTGCGACTAGCGGCATGAACACCGGGGAGCTGTTTTTT.

The V call is TRBV14, the J call TRBJ1-1; 8 bases align to TRBD1. Germline V CDR1 and CDR2: SGHDN, FVKESK. V dropped 1 base and J dropped 4; count of bases not matched to a gene: 20. CDR3 length equals 20 residues. CDR3 amino acids: CASSQVRSKQGGVLGTEAFF. CDR3 DNA sequence: TGTGCCAGCAGCCAAGTTCGAAGTAAACAGGGGGGAGTGTTGGGCACTGAAGCTTTCTTT.

The rearrangement joins TRBV6-6 to TRBJ2-5; D is unresolved. The ends were cut back, 3 bases at V and 1 base at J, with 9 bases in the middle. Germline V lookup: CDR1 MNHNY, CDR2 SVGAGI (reference sequence). This CDR3 contains 14 residues. The CDR3 protein is CASSYRVSQETQYF. DNA of the CDR3: TGTGCCAGCAGTTATCGGGTATCCCAAGAGACCCAGTACTTC.

This chain uses TRBV7-2 with TRBJ2-7, with 7 bases matching TRBD2. The CDR3 consists of 16 residues. The germline V gene has CDR1 SGHTA and CDR2 FQGNSA. Germline trimming cut 5 bases from V and 2 bases from J; bases unmatched to any gene: 12. CDR3 in DNA: TGTGCCAGCAGCCGATTCCCCCGCGGGGGTACCTACGAGCAGTACTTC. This codes for CASSRFPRGGTYEQYF.

This rearrangement joins TRBV29-1 to TRBJ2-5; the match to TRBD2 covers 9 bases. V was pared by 4 bases and J by 5 bases, with 5 bases of the junction left unmatched. Germline V CDR1 and CDR2: SQVTM, ANQGSEA. The CDR3 has 13 amino acids. In DNA, the CDR3 is TGCAGCGTTGGGACTAGCGTTCTCGAGACCCAGTACTTC. Its translation: CSVGTSVLETQYF.

V gene TRBV6-5 combines with J gene TRBJ2-3, with D uncertain. V lost 8 bases, J lost 4 bases, and 13 bases lay in between. Germline V gene lookup returns CDR1 MNHEY and CDR2 SVGAGI. The CDR3 is 13 residues long. The CDR3 loop is CASRKRRADTQYF. CDR3 DNA: TGTGCCAGCCGGAAACGACGGGCAGATACGCAGTATTTT.

V usage is TRBV20-1 and J usage is TRBJ2-7; TRBD1 matches at 10 bases. This CDR3 comprises 11 residues. The V segment lost 6 bases and the J segment 7 bases; nucleotides outside the gene matches: 3. Germline lookup yields CDR1 DFQATT and CDR2 SNEGSKA (reference sequence). In nucleotides, the CDR3 is TGCAGTGCCGGACAGGGGGGAGAGCAGTACTTC. It specifies CSAGQGGEQYF.

V usage is TRBV5-6 and J usage is TRBJ1-5; TRBD1 matches 8 bases. Germline V CDR1 and CDR2: SGHDT, YYEEEE. This CDR3 region has 13 residues. The V and J ends lost 0 bases and 13 bases, in that order; junction bases with no gene match: 6. The DNA for the CDR3 is TGTGCCAGCAGCTTGGTCTCGGGACAGGCTCAGCATTTT. Translation: CASSLVSGQAQHF.

V gene TRBV4-2 combines with J gene TRBJ2-7; TRBD2 matches at 8 bases. The germline V gene encodes CDR1 LGHNA and CDR2 YNFKEQ. Trimming took 0 bases from V and 5 from J; bases not matched to a gene: 6. This CDR3 region has 15 residues. CDR3 residues: CASSQEASGGHEQYF. The CDR3 DNA is TGTGCCAGCAGCCAAGAGGCCAGCGGGGGTCACGAGCAGTACTTC.

This chain uses TRBV6-1 with TRBJ2-3; unclear D gene. This CDR3 contains 12 residues. Trimming took 5 bases from V and 6 from J, leaving 9 bases between them. Germline lookup yields CDR1 MNHNS and CDR2 SASEGT. The CDR3 DNA reads as TGTGCCAGCAGTCTATTTATGGATACGCAGTATTTT. This translates into CASSLFMDTQYF.

The chain combines TRBV5-4 with TRBJ1-4; tentative D call: TRBD1 (5 bases). CDR1 and CDR2 from the germline V gene are SGHNT and YYREEE (reference sequence). This CDR3 is 17 amino acids long. V was shortened by 1 base and J by 3 bases, with 16 bases between the two germline ends. CDR3 coding DNA: TGTGCCAGCAGCTTGTCTCAGGGAAGGAGCCCTAATGAAAAACTGTTTTTT. Translated, it gives CASSLSQGRSPNEKLFF. Using reference TRBV5-4 and TRBJ1-4 for the parts outside the CDR3, the full variable domain is ETGVTQSPTHLIKTRGQQVTLRCSSQSGHNTVSWYQQALGQGPQFIFQYYREEENGRGNFPPRFSGLQFPNYSSELNVNALELDDSALYLCASSLSQGRSPNEKLFFGSGTQLSVL.